This T cell receptor (beta chain) was recovered during a study of T cells in Graves' hyperthyroidism and ophthalmopathy. RNA transcripts gave rise to amplified TCR beta CDR3 regions. First-round RT-PCR of the TCR CDR3 relied on the HTBI primer set. One entry per CDR3 protein, called by TCRdb with MiXCR from the multiplex PCR reads. The table has roughly 570,000 distinct CDR3 sequences, roughly 46% seen once. Study-wide results and limits: The model identified upcoming ophthalmopathy a median approximately six months ahead of onset.

This clonotype was found many times. Its antigen is currently unknown. Germline V CDR1 and CDR2: MRHNA, SNTAGT. The CDR3 loop spans 15 amino acids. V shed 3 bases and J 1 base; nucleotides not matched to a gene: 1. Sequenced: peripheral blood or thyroid tissue (not recorded which). The TCR was taken from a woman between 18 and 29 years old with Graves' hyperthyroidism. This chain joins TRBV6-4 and TRBJ2-3; 10 nucleotides match TRBD2. CDR3 in amino acids: CASSEAGGGTDTQYF. DNA of the CDR3: TGTGCCAGCAGTGAAGCGGGAGGGGGCACAGATACGCAGTATTTT.